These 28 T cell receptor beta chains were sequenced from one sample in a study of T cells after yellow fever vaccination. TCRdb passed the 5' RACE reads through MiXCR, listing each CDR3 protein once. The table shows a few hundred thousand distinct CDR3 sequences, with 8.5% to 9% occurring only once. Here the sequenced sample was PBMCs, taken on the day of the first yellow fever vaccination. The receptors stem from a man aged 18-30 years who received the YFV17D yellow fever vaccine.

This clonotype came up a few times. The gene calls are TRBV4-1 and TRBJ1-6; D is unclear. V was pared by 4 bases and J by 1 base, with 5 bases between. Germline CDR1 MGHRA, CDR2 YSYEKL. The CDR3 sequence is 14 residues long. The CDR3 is CASSLESYNSPLHF. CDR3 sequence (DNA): TGCGCCAGCAGCCTTGAGTCCTATAATTCACCCCTCCACTTT.

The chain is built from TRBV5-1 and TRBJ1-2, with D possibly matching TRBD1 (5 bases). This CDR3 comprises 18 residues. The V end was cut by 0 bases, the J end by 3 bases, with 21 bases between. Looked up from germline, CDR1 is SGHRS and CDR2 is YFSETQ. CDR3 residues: CASSLAEPFSWGYYGYTF. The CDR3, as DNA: TGCGCCAGCAGCTTGGCCGAACCTTTTTCCTGGGGCTACTATGGCTACACCTTC.

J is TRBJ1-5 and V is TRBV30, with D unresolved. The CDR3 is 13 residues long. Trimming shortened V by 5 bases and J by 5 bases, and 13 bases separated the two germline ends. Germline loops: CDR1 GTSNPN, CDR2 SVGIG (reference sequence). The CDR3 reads CAWAVAGDQPQHF. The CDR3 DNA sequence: TGTGCCTGGGCGGTTGCAGGAGATCAGCCCCAGCATTTT. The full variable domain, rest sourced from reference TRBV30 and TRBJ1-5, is SQTIHQWPATLVQPVGSPLSLECTVEGTSNPNLYWYRQAAGRGLQLLFYSVGIGQISSEVPQNLSASRPQDRQFILSSKKLLLSDSGFYLCAWAVAGDQPQHFGDGTRLSIL.

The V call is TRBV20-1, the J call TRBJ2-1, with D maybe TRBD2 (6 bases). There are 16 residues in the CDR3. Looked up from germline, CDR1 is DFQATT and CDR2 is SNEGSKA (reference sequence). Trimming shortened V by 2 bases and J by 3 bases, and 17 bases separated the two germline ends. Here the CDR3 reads CSARTLSSADYNEQFF. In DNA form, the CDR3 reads TGCAGTGCTAGAACCCTCTCTAGCGCTGACTACAATGAGCAGTTCTTC.

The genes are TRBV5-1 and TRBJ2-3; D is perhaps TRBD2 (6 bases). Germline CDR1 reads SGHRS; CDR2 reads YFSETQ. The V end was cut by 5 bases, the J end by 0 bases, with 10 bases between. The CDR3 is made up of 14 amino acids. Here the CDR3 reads CASREGRSTDTQYF. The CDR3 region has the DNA TGCGCCAGCAGGGAGGGGCGGAGCACAGATACGCAGTATTTT.

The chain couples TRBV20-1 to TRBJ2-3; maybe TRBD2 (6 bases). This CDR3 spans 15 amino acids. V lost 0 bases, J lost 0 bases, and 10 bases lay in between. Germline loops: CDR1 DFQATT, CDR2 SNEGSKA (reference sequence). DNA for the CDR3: TGCAGTGCTAGAGACGGGGACTCTAGCACAGATACGCAGTATTTT. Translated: CSARDGDSSTDTQYF.

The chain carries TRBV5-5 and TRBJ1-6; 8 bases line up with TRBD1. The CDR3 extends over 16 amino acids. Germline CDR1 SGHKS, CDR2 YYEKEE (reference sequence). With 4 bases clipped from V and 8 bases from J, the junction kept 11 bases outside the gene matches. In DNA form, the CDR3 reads TGTGCCAGCAGCCAAGACAGGGGAGTATGGGATTCACCCCTCCACTTT. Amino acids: CASSQDRGVWDSPLHF.

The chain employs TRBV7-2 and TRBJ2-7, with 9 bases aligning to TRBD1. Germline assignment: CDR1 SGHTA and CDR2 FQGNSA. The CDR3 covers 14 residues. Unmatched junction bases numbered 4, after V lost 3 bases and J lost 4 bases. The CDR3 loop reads CASSFGDRAYEQYF. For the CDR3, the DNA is TGTGCCAGCAGCTTCGGGGACAGGGCATACGAGCAGTACTTC.

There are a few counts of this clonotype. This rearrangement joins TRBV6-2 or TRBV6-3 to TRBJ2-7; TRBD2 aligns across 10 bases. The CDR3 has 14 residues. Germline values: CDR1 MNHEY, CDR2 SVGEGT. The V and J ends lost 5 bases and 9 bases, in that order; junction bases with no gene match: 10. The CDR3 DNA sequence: TGTGCCAGCAGTCCCGGGACTAGCGCAGTATGGCAGTACGTC. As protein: CASSPGTSAVWQYV.

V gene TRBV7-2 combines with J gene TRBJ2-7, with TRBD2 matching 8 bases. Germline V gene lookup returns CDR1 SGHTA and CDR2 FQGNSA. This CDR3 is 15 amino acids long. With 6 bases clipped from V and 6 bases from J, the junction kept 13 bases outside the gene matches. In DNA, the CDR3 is TGTGCCAGCAGTTCCCAGCCGGGGGGGGGCAGCGAGCAGTACTTC. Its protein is CASSSQPGGGSEQYF.

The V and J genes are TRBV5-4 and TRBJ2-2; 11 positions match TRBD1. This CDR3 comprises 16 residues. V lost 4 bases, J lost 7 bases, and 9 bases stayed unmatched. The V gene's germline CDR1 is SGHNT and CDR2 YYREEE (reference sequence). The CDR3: CASSPPPGQGGGELFF. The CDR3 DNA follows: TGTGCCAGCAGCCCACCACCGGGACAGGGGGGCGGGGAGCTGTTTTTT. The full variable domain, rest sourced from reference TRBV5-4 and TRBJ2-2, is ETGVTQSPTHLIKTRGQQVTLRCSSQSGHNTVSWYQQALGQGPQFIFQYYREEENGRGNFPPRFSGLQFPNYSSELNVNALELDDSALYLCASSPPPGQGGGELFFGEGSRLTVL.

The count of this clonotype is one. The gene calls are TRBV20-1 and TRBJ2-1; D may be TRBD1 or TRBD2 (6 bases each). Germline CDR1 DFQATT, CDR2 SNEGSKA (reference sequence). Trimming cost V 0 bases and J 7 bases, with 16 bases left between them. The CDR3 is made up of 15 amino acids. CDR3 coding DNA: TGCAGTGCTAGAGATATGACTAGGGGGTCTAATGAGCAGTTCTTC. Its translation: CSARDMTRGSNEQFF.

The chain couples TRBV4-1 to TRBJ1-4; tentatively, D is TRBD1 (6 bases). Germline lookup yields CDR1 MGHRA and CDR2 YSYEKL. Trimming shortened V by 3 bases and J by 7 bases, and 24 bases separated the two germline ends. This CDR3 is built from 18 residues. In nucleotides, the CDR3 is TGCGCCAGCAGCCATGCGATAGGGGGGACTGCCAGAGGTGAAAAACTGTTTTTT. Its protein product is CASSHAIGGTARGEKLFF.

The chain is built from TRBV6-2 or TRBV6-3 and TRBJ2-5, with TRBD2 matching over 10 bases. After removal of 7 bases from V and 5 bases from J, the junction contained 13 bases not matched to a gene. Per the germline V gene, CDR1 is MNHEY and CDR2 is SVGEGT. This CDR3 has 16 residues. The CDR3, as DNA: TGTGCCAGCATCAGGGTAGCGGGGGGCCTCGGGGAGACCCAGTACTTC. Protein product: CASIRVAGGLGETQYF.

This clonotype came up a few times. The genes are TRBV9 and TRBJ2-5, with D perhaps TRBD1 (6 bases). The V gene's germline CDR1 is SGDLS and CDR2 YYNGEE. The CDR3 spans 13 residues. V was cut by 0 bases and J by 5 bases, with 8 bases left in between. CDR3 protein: CASSVAQGETQYF. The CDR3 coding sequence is TGTGCCAGCAGCGTAGCTCAGGGGGAGACCCAGTACTTC.

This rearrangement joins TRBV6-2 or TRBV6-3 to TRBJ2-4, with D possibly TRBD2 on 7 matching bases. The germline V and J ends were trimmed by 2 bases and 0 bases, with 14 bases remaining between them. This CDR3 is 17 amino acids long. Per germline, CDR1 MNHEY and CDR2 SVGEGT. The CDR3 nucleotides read TGTGCCAGCAGTTACGGGGGGGGCTTTCTAGCCAAAAACATTCAGTACTTC. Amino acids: CASSYGGGFLAKNIQYF.

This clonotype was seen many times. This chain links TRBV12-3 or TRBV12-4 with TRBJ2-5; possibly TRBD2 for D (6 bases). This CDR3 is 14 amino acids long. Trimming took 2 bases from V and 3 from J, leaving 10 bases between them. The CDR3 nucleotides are TGTGCCAGCAGTTTAAGGGGAGGTGAAGAGACCCAGTACTTC. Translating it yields CASSLRGGEETQYF.

The CDR3 protein is CASRTSGAADTQYF. CDR3 bases: TGTGCCAGCAGGACTAGCGGGGCAGCAGATACGCAGTATTTT. The rearrangement joins TRBV12-3 or TRBV12-4 to TRBJ2-3, with TRBD2 matching over 11 bases. The length of the CDR3 is 14 residues. The V and J ends lost 6 bases and 4 bases, in that order; junction bases with no gene match: 3.

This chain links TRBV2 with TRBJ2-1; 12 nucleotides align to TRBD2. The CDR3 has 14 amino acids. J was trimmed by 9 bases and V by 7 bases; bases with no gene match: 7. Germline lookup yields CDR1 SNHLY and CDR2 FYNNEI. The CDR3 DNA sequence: TGTGCCAGCACCCTAGCGGGGGGGTGGGGTGAGCAGTTCTTC. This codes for CASTLAGGWGEQFF.

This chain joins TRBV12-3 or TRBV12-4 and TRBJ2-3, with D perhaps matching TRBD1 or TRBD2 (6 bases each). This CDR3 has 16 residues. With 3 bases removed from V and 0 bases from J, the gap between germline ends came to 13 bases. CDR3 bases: TGTGCCAGCAGTTTGTGGGGGGCGGCTAGCACAGATACGCAGTATTTT. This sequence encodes CASSLWGAASTDTQYF.

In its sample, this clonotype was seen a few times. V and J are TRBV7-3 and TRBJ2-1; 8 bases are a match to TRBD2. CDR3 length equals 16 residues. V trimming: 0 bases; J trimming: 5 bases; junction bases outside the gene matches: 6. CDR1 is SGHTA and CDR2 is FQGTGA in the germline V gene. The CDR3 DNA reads TGTGCCAGCAGCTTAACGGGCCGGGGGGGCCACAATGAGCAGTTCTTC. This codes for CASSLTGRGGHNEQFF.

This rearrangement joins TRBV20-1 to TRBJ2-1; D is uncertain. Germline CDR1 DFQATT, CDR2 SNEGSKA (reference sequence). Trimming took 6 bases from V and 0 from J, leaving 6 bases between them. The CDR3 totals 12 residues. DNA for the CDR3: TGCAGTGCCCAGAGCTCCTACAATGAGCAGTTCTTC. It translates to CSAQSSYNEQFF.

The DNA for the CDR3 is TGTGCCATGGGCCCTGGCCCTCTCGGTGGCACTGAAGCTTTCTTT. As protein: CAMGPGPLGGTEAFF. J is TRBJ1-1 and V is TRBV13; D ambiguous. The germline V gene encodes CDR1 PRHDT and CDR2 FYEKMQ (reference sequence). With 10 bases removed from V and 4 bases from J, the gap between germline ends came to 22 bases. The CDR3 sequence is 15 residues long.

CDR3 sequence (DNA): TGTGCCAGCAGCTTAGCCCCCGAGAGGACAGGGACAGATACGCAGTATTTT. Protein sequence: CASSLAPERTGTDTQYF. V gene TRBV7-9 combines with J gene TRBJ2-3, with TRBD1 identical over 8 bases. CDR1 SEHNR and CDR2 FQNEAQ come from the germline V gene (reference sequence). The CDR3 runs 17 residues. J was trimmed by 3 bases and V by 0 bases; bases with no gene match: 8.

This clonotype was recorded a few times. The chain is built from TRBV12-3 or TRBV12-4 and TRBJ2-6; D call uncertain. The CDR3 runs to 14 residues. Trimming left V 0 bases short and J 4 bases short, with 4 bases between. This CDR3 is CASSLAAGANVLTF. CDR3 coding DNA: TGTGCCAGCAGTTTAGCGGCGGGGGCCAACGTCCTGACTTTC.

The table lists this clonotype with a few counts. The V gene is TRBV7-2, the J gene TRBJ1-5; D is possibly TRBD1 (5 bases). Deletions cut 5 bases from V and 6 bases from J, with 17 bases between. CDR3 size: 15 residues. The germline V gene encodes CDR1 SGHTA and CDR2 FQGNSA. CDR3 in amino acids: CASSPNAGVGQPQHF. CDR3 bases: TGTGCCAGCAGCCCGAATGCGGGGGTAGGTCAGCCCCAGCATTTT.

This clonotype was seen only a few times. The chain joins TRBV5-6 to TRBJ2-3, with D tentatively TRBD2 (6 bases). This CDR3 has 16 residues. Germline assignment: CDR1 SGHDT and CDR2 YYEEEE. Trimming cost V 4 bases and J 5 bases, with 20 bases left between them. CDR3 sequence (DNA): TGTGCCAGCAGCCGCGGATCGGGACTCAGGCAAGATACGCAGTATTTT. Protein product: CASSRGSGLRQDTQYF.

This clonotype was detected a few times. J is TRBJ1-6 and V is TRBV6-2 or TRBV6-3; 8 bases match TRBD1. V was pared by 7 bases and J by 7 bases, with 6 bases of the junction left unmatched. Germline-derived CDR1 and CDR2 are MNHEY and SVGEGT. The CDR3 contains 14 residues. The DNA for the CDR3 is TGTGCCAGCAAACCCTGGACAGGGAATTCACCCCTCCACTTT. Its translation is CASKPWTGNSPLHF.